Below, one TCR beta chain is given with its context. Its antigen is undetermined. The sample belongs to a study of cytomegalovirus exposure and HLA in healthy donors. Overall study results and limits: Most TCR sequences showed up rarely, but some public TCRs showed up in many donors. In vitro experiments confirmed that three CMV-associated chains were specific for CMV antigens.

Sequencing was performed with immunoSEQ multiplex PCR; in TCRdb, only in-frame clones are kept and a portion is missing. Seen here are about 260,000 clones, 90% observed once, and the top ten hold around 3.3%. The germline gives CDR1 SEHNR, CDR2 FQNEAQ (reference sequence). The CDR3 is 15 residues long. V dropped 5 bases and J dropped 4; count of bases not matched to a gene: 8. The V and J genes are TRBV7-9 and TRBJ2-1; 7 nucleotides agree with TRBD1. The clonotype was recovered from a woman in her 30s in good health and CMV-seronegative. The source material was PBMCs. CDR3: CASSNPGTEYNEQFF. In nucleotides, the CDR3 is TGTGCCAGCAGCAACCCCGGGACAGAGTACAATGAGCAGTTCTTC.